Presented here are 21 T cell receptor beta chains from one specimen sequenced in a study of regulatory T cells in long-lasting Graves disease. Sample time point: newly diagnosed GD, antithyroid drugs for less than 3 months. Following extraction of RNA from PBMCs, that RNA was used to make the TCR library. Sequencing libraries for TCR beta were prepared with iRepertoire HTBI primers and Arm-PCR of CDR3 regions. Each CDR3 protein is one row after TCRdb ran MiXCR on the multiplex PCR reads. The sample holds some 250,000 distinct CDR3 sequences; about 16% are singletons and the top ten take more than 20%. Sequenced here: peripheral blood mononuclear cells (PBMCs), sampled at new diagnosis, from a patient treated with antithyroid drugs. These receptors were obtained from a female donor with Graves disease.

This clonotype was seen a handful of times. The chain carries TRBV4-3 and TRBJ2-5, with D perhaps given as TRBD1 or TRBD2 (6 bases each). In germline, CDR1 is LGHNA, CDR2 YSLEER. The V and J ends lost 3 bases and 4 bases respectively, with 18 bases between them. This CDR3 is 16 amino acids long. The CDR3 DNA reads TGCGCCAGCAGCCAGGCCGGGAGCAGGGGTTTAGAGACCCAGTACTTC. It is translated as CASSQAGSRGLETQYF.

This clonotype appeared many times. The gene calls are TRBV10-3 and TRBJ2-7; perhaps TRBD2 as D (7 bases). The V gene lost 0 bases and the J gene lost 2 bases, with 11 bases spanning the gap. Germline V gene data show CDR1 as ENHRY and CDR2 as SYGVKD. CDR3 size: 15 residues. DNA of the CDR3: TGTGCCATCAGTGAGTCGGGGGCGGGAGCCTACGAGCAGTACTTC. Translated: CAISESGAGAYEQYF.

This clonotype was recorded at least ten times. The chain couples TRBV29-1 to TRBJ2-7, with D unclear. Germline CDR1 reads SQVTM; CDR2 reads ANQGSEA. The CDR3 is made up of 12 amino acids. Between the trimmed V and J ends, which lost 6 bases and 2 bases, there was a span of 11 bases. DNA for the CDR3: TGCAGCGTGGGGTTTGGAGCCTACGAGCAGTACTTC. Amino acids: CSVGFGAYEQYF.

This clonotype was detected many times. The chain links TRBV6-5 to TRBJ1-1; D remains ambiguous. Trimming took off 4 bases at V and 8 bases at J, with 14 bases between the two ends. The CDR3 length is 13 residues. CDR1 and CDR2 (germline): MNHEY, SVGAGI. Written as DNA, the CDR3 is TGTGCCAGCAGTTTGCGGACCGATTTCGAAGCTTTCTTT. The encoded protein is CASSLRTDFEAFF.

This clonotype was seen repeatedly, ten times or more. The V gene is TRBV2, the J gene TRBJ1-3; the match to TRBD1 covers 7 bases. V trimming: 6 bases; J trimming: 0 bases; junction bases outside the gene matches: 5. The V gene's germline CDR1 is SNHLY and CDR2 FYNNEI. The CDR3 is made up of 15 amino acids. CDR3 region: CASSMDRFSGNTIYF. The DNA of the CDR3 is TGTGCCAGCAGCATGGACAGGTTCTCTGGAAACACCATATATTTT.

In this sample, this clonotype turned up many times. J is TRBJ2-1 and V is TRBV15; TRBD2 is a possible D gene (6 bases). Germline CDR1 and CDR2: LNHNV and YYDKDF (reference sequence). The CDR3 length is 15 residues. V was cut by 2 bases and J by 6 bases, with 14 bases left in between. The CDR3 spells CATSRPALGGNEQFF. DNA for the CDR3: TGTGCCACCAGCAGACCCGCGCTGGGGGGCAATGAGCAGTTCTTC.

The chain carries TRBV5-1 and TRBJ2-1; TRBD1 matches at 7 bases. The CDR3 loop spans 15 amino acids. Germline assignment: CDR1 SGHRS and CDR2 YFSETQ. Trimming cost V 0 bases and J 4 bases; bases outside gene matches: 4. The CDR3, as DNA: TGCGCCAGCAGCTTGGCCTTGGGACAGTACAATGAGCAGTTCTTC. This gives the protein CASSLALGQYNEQFF.

The chain employs TRBV2 and TRBJ2-1; 12 nucleotides align to TRBD2. Per the germline V gene, CDR1 is SNHLY and CDR2 is FYNNEI. The CDR3 runs 18 residues. The junction had 15 bases not matched to a gene; V was cut back by 8 bases and J by 4 bases. In nucleotides, the CDR3 is TGTGCCAGCCTGCCAACGACTAGCGGGAGCAAATTTTACAATGAGCAGTTCTTC. It translates to CASLPTTSGSKFYNEQFF.

In the case of this clonotype: A much bigger clone sits one base away, suggesting this may be a read error. This chain connects TRBV4-1 to TRBJ2-7; 10 bases match TRBD1. The V gene end was trimmed by 1 base and the J gene end by 3 bases; junction bases not matched to a gene: 6. The CDR3 runs to 16 residues. In germline, CDR1 is MGHRA, CDR2 YSYEKL. The CDR3 DNA reads as TGCGCCAGCAGCCAAGGCCCCGGGACAGGGGACTACGAGCAGTACTTC. Its translation: CASSQGPGTGDYEQYF.

This clonotype showed up many times. CDR3 residues: CSVKQDYEQYF. The CDR3 DNA sequence: TGCAGCGTCAAACAGGACTACGAGCAGTACTTC. V usage is TRBV29-1 and J usage is TRBJ2-7; a possible D gene is TRBD1 (5 bases). V lost 6 bases and J 3 bases, leaving 9 bases between the germline ends. The CDR3 loop spans 11 amino acids. CDR1 is SQVTM, CDR2 ANQGSEA, per germline.

The CDR3 DNA sequence: TGTGCCACCAGCAGAGTGGGACAGGGGGCGAGGGAGCAGTACTTC. It yields the protein CATSRVGQGAREQYF. The rearrangement links TRBV15 to TRBJ2-7, with 12 bases aligning to TRBD1. The germline V gene encodes CDR1 LNHNV and CDR2 YYDKDF (reference sequence). With 1 base clipped from V and 7 bases from J, the junction kept 5 bases outside the gene matches. This CDR3 has 15 amino acids.

This clonotype has a count of ten or more. The J gene is TRBJ2-5, the V gene TRBV12-3 or TRBV12-4; the D gene could be TRBD1 or TRBD2 (5 bases each). The CDR3 totals 13 residues. The V end lost 4 bases, the J end lost 5 bases, and 11 bases lay between the germline ends. The CDR3 DNA sequence: TGTGCCAGCAGTTCGACCTGGGGGGAGACCCAGTACTTC. This sequence encodes CASSSTWGETQYF.

This clonotype has at least ten counts. The V gene is TRBV19, the J gene TRBJ2-3; no clear D gene. The V gene's germline CDR1 is LNHDA and CDR2 SQIVND (reference sequence). The V gene lost 1 base and the J gene lost 2 bases, with 7 bases spanning the gap. This CDR3 has 14 residues. CDR3 DNA: TGTGCCAGTAGTATAGGTTTCTACACAGATACGCAGTATTTT. Translated, it gives CASSIGFYTDTQYF.

This clonotype was picked up many times. The V call is TRBV18, the J call TRBJ2-1, with 7 bases fitting TRBD2. V shed 4 bases, J shed 8 bases, and the junction held 5 bases outside the gene matches. Per germline, CDR1 KGHSH and CDR2 LQKENI. This CDR3 contains 13 residues. The CDR3 sequence: CASSRNRGDEQFF. Written as DNA, the CDR3 is TGTGCCAGCTCACGGAACCGGGGGGATGAGCAGTTCTTC. Supplemented by reference TRBV18 and TRBJ2-1, the full variable domain reads NAGVMQNPRHLVRRRGQEARLRCSPMKGHSHVYWYRQLPEEGLKFMVYLQKENIIDESGMPKERFSAEFPKEGPSILRIQQVVRGDSAAYFCASSRNRGDEQFFGPGTRLTVL.

This clonotype was seen many times. V is TRBV19 and J is TRBJ2-3, with D unresolved. The germline V gene encodes CDR1 LNHDA and CDR2 SQIVND (reference sequence). V was cut by 4 bases and J by 6 bases, with 17 bases left in between. The CDR3 loop spans 15 amino acids. DNA of the CDR3: TGTGCCAGTAGTAAAGCGTCGGCACTTGGCGATACGCAGTATTTT. Amino acids: CASSKASALGDTQYF.

This clonotype counts as medium-sized. At one end, the junction sequence differs from germline, possibly due to a read error. The V call is TRBV5-1, the J call TRBJ1-2; a possible D gene is TRBD1 (5 bases). Per the germline V gene, CDR1 is SGHRS and CDR2 is YFSETQ. CDR3 size: 13 residues. CDR3 bases: TGTGCCAGCAGCTCGGGACCCTTCTATGGCTACACCTTC. Encoded protein: CASSSGPFYGYTF.

Ten or more counts support this clonotype. The chain joins TRBV11-3 to TRBJ1-4; D is unclear. The CDR3 extends over 13 amino acids. CDR1 SGHNT and CDR2 YENEEA come from the germline V gene. V shed 4 bases and J shed 6 bases, with 9 bases lying between them. The CDR3 sequence: CASSSGLDEKLFF. CDR3 coding DNA: TGTGCCAGCAGCTCGGGTTTGGATGAAAAACTGTTTTTT. The variable domain in full, completed from reference TRBV11-3 and TRBJ1-4, reads EAGVVQSPRYKIIEKKQPVAFWCNPISGHNTLYWYLQNLGQGPELLIRYENEEAVDDSQLPKDRFSAERLKGVDSTLKIQPAELGDSAVYLCASSSGLDEKLFFGSGTQLSVL.

This clonotype has at least ten counts. The chain is built from TRBV2 and TRBJ2-2; 8 bases agree with TRBD2. CDR1 is SNHLY and CDR2 is FYNNEI in the germline V gene. The CDR3 contains 14 residues. V lost 7 bases and J lost 5; bases outside the gene matches: 6. CDR3 residues: CASKTSGGTGELFF. CDR3 nucleotide sequence: TGTGCCAGCAAAACTAGCGGAGGGACCGGGGAGCTGTTTTTT.

This rearrangement joins TRBV7-9 to TRBJ1-2; a weak D match, TRBD1 (6 bases). The CDR3 is made up of 15 amino acids. CDR1 SEHNR and CDR2 FQNEAQ come from the germline V gene (reference sequence). V shed 10 bases and J shed 4 bases, with 22 bases lying between them. CDR3 DNA: TGTGCCACCCAGTCCAGCGGGAGGACAGTCTATGGCTACACCTTC. Translation: CATQSSGRTVYGYTF.

This clonotype was picked up many times. This rearrangement joins TRBV11-3 to TRBJ1-1, with 9 bases matching TRBD1. The CDR3 length is 14 residues. From germline, CDR1 is SGHNT and CDR2 YENEEA. V gave up 4 bases and J gave up 6 bases; unmatched junction bases: 6. CDR3 loop: CASSSGQGNPEAFF. The CDR3 DNA reads as TGTGCCAGCAGCTCGGGACAGGGAAACCCTGAAGCTTTCTTT.

This clonotype was counted a few times. V and J are TRBV5-5 and TRBJ1-1; no reliable D call. The CDR3 covers 14 residues. The ends were cut back, 0 bases at V and 0 bases at J, with 6 bases in the middle. Germline CDR1 is SGHKS and CDR2 is YYEKEE (reference sequence). CDR3 DNA: TGTGCCAGCAGCTTGGATCAAGTGAACACTGAAGCTTTCTTT. It translates to CASSLDQVNTEAFF.